The entry below describes one TCR beta chain. The antigen it binds to is not known. Base qualities are missing; no much larger clone stands one base away. For CDR1 and CDR2, the germline V gene lists SGHNT and YENEEA. The germline V end is reduced by 5 bases and the J end by 3 bases; junction bases left unmatched: 10. Measured from the cysteine to the phenylalanine, the CDR3 is 17 residues long. The retained sequence is limited to the CDR3, 51 bases, with the frame set at the first base. The library came from the immunoSEQ multiplex PCR assay. TCRdb obtained this table from immuneACCESS and retained in-frame rearrangements with V and J assigned. These tables miss some clones; where compared with another copy, unresolved V genes account for less than half of the shortfall, and the remainder is unexplained. This sample has roughly 62,000 clones in its table, and roughly 90% of those were observed once. The ten largest clones add up to around 4.4% of the sample.

This record comes from a study of technical replicates of blood from several donors (dated by TCRdb to between 2016 and 2019). Sequencing was performed on PBMCs. The rearranged segments are TRBV11-3 and TRBJ2-2; 9 of the junction bases match TRBD1. This clonotype originated in a human donor in good health. Some clones in this sample may be carry-over from other donors' samples. The CDR3 sequence is CASSLTDRGSYTGELFF. The DNA reads TGTGCCAGCAGCCTCACCGACAGGGGGTCTTACACCGGGGAGCTGTTTTTT.